The 17 T cell receptor beta chains given below trace back to one sample, sequenced in a study of T cells in Graves' hyperthyroidism and ophthalmopathy. From RNA transcripts, TCR beta CDR3 regions were amplified. First-round RT-PCR targeting the TCR CDR3 was performed with the HTBI primer set. TCRdb passed the multiplex PCR reads through MiXCR, listing each CDR3 protein once. The sample carries around 200,000 distinct CDR3 sequences, over 15% recorded once. The source material was blood. Every receptor here comes from a woman aged 45-60 years with Graves' hyperthyroidism.

The J gene is TRBJ2-1, the V gene TRBV11-2, with 9 nucleotides matching TRBD2. This CDR3 has 14 residues. Germline V CDR1 and CDR2: SGHAT, FQNNGV. V lost 5 bases to trimming and J lost 7 bases; unmatched junction nucleotides: 6. In nucleotides, the CDR3 is TGTGCCAGCAGCCTTGGGACTAGCAGGAATGAGCAGTTCTTC. Translation gives CASSLGTSRNEQFF.

The rearrangement uses TRBV2 and TRBJ1-2; TRBD1 aligns across 7 bases. The V gene's germline CDR1 is SNHLY and CDR2 FYNNEI. The V segment lost 6 bases and the J segment 2 bases; nucleotides outside the gene matches: 9. CDR3 length equals 15 residues. In DNA, the CDR3 is TGTGCCAGCAGAGACCACCCGGGACAGAACTATGGCTACACCTTC. Translated, it gives CASRDHPGQNYGYTF.

This clonotype was seen many times. V is TRBV12-3 or TRBV12-4 and J is TRBJ2-7; no clear D gene. The CDR3 consists of 14 residues. Trimming removed 1 base from V and 0 bases from J, with 7 bases in between. The CDR3 loop reads CASSLEAGSYEQYF. CDR3 DNA: TGTGCCAGCAGTTTAGAGGCAGGCTCCTACGAGCAGTACTTC.

The chain carries TRBV3-1 and TRBJ2-2, with a tentative D call TRBD2 (5 bases). Per germline, CDR1 LGHDT and CDR2 YNNKEL (reference sequence). The V gene lost 8 bases and the J gene lost 1 base, with 11 bases spanning the gap. The CDR3 has 14 amino acids. CDR3 amino acids: CASAPDWNTGELFF. DNA for the CDR3: TGTGCCAGCGCCCCGGACTGGAACACCGGGGAGCTGTTTTTT.

This clonotype was counted at least ten times. The junction departs from germline at one end; a sequencing error may be responsible. The rearrangement uses TRBV7-9 and TRBJ2-5; 8 nucleotides line up with TRBD2. Germline V gene sequence: CDR1 SEHNR, CDR2 FQNEAQ (reference sequence). CDR3 size: 14 residues. The CDR3 spells CASSWIAGQETRYF. DNA for the CDR3: TGTGCCAGCAGCTGGATAGCGGGGCAAGAGACCCGGTACTTC.

This clonotype came up many times. The junction does not match germline at one end; this may be a read error. V and J are TRBV6-2 or TRBV6-3 and TRBJ1-2, with 7 nucleotides matching TRBD1. Germline V CDR1 and CDR2: MNHEY, SVGEGT. The CDR3 sequence is 17 residues long. The DNA of the CDR3 is TGTGCCAGCAGTTACTCGAGCCAGGGGGGAGGCGGGGCCGAGGTGGCCTTC. It yields the protein CASSYSSQGGGGAEVAF.

This clonotype was counted many times. The chain employs TRBV2 and TRBJ2-2, with 10 bases matching TRBD1. CDR1 is SNHLY, CDR2 FYNNEI, per germline. This CDR3 contains 15 residues. V trimming: 6 bases; J trimming: 4 bases; junction bases outside the gene matches: 5. Here the CDR3 reads CASRSGQGRTGELFF. The CDR3 nucleotides read TGTGCCAGCAGGTCGGGACAGGGGCGCACCGGGGAGCTGTTTTTT.

The rearrangement joins TRBV2 to TRBJ1-6; 7 bases match TRBD1. Germline CDR1 and CDR2: SNHLY and FYNNEI. The ends lost 3 bases at V and 9 bases at J; junction bases unmatched: 11. CDR3 size: 16 residues. The CDR3 spells CASSDGTDSFSSPLHF. The CDR3 DNA is TGTGCCAGCAGTGATGGGACAGATTCCTTTAGTTCACCCCTCCACTTT. The full variable domain, completed using reference TRBV2 and TRBJ1-6, is EPEVTQTPSHQVTQMGQEVILRCVPISNHLYFYWYRQILGQKVEFLVSFYNNEISEKSEIFDDQFSVERPDGSNFTLKIRSTKLEDSAMYFCASSDGTDSFSSPLHFGNGTRLTVT.

The chain links TRBV20-1 to TRBJ1-2, with D hard to call. Looked up from germline, CDR1 is DFQATT and CDR2 is SNEGSKA (reference sequence). The CDR3 contains 16 residues. V was clipped by 3 bases and J by 2 bases, with 19 bases between them. CDR3 DNA sequence: TGCAGTGCTAGGCAATGGGGAACAGAACCCAACTATGGCTACACCTTC. Translated, it gives CSARQWGTEPNYGYTF.

This clonotype was counted at least ten times. The V call is TRBV12-3 or TRBV12-4, the J call TRBJ1-2; D is undetermined. The CDR3 contains 13 residues. The V gene lost 5 bases and the J gene lost 4 bases, with 11 bases spanning the gap. The DNA of the CDR3 is TGTGCCAGCAGTAGCCCCGAGGTCTATGGCTACACCTTC. It codes for CASSSPEVYGYTF.

This clonotype was observed many times. The gene calls are TRBV24-1 and TRBJ2-2; D remains unclear. Trimming removed 5 bases at V and 2 bases at J, with 14 bases between. CDR3 length: 16 amino acids. The germline CDR1 and CDR2 sequences are KGHDR and SFDVKD. Written as DNA, the CDR3 is TGTGCCACCAGTGTCCGCCCCACTTACAACACCGGGGAGCTGTTTTTT. This gives the protein CATSVRPTYNTGELFF.

This clonotype was counted many times. The chain is built from TRBV7-9 and TRBJ1-4; the D gene is possibly TRBD1 (6 bases). The CDR3 consists of 14 residues. Germline values: CDR1 SEHNR, CDR2 FQNEAQ (reference sequence). Trimming cost V 5 bases and J 5 bases, with 12 bases left between them. The CDR3 region has the DNA TGTGCCAGCAGCCGCCTAGGGGGAAATGAAAAACTGTTTTTT. It translates to CASSRLGGNEKLFF. The variable domain in full, completed from reference TRBV7-9 and TRBJ1-4, reads DTGVSQNPRHKITKRGQNVTFRCDPISEHNRLYWYRQTLGQGPEFLTYFQNEAQLEKSRLLSDRFSAERPKGSFSTLEIQRTEQGDSAMYLCASSRLGGNEKLFFGSGTQLSVL.

In this sample, this clonotype turned up many times. This chain connects TRBV10-1 to TRBJ2-2; D unclear. Trimming took off 2 bases at V and 6 bases at J, with 10 bases between the two ends. The CDR3 sequence is 14 residues long. Germline CDR1 and CDR2: WNHNN and SYGVQD (reference sequence). The CDR3 DNA sequence: TGCGCCAGCAGTGAGGCCAGGTTGGCCGGGGAGCTGTTTTTT. As protein: CASSEARLAGELFF.

This clonotype appeared many times. J is TRBJ2-7 and V is TRBV7-9; D not resolved. The CDR3 loop spans 15 amino acids. V was shortened by 1 base and J by 2 bases, with 12 bases between the two germline ends. The germline V gene has CDR1 SEHNR and CDR2 FQNEAQ (reference sequence). Here the CDR3 reads CASSLGGLSAYEQYF. The DNA of the CDR3 is TGTGCCAGCAGCTTAGGTGGGCTCTCGGCCTACGAGCAGTACTTC.

This clonotype showed up many times. J is TRBJ2-2 and V is TRBV10-3, with D tentatively TRBD1 or TRBD2 (5 bases each). V gave up 5 bases and J gave up 0 bases, with 13 bases separating them. Germline V gene data show CDR1 as ENHRY and CDR2 as SYGVKD. This CDR3 comprises 16 residues. The CDR3 reads CAISLGTAANTGELFF. CDR3 in DNA: TGTGCCATCAGTCTAGGGACGGCCGCGAACACCGGGGAGCTGTTTTTT.

The sample holds a few counts of this clonotype. The chain couples TRBV5-4 to TRBJ2-1; possible D gene TRBD2, 6 bases. CDR3 length: 14 residues. Germline CDR1 SGHNT, CDR2 YYREEE (reference sequence). Trimming left V 6 bases short and J 7 bases short, with 17 bases between. This CDR3 is CASNRDLSRNEQFF. The DNA for the CDR3 is TGTGCCAGCAACCGGGACTTATCACGGAATGAGCAGTTCTTC. Full variable domain (missing parts from reference TRBV5-4 and TRBJ2-1): ETGVTQSPTHLIKTRGQQVTLRCSSQSGHNTVSWYQQALGQGPQFIFQYYREEENGRGNFPPRFSGLQFPNYSSELNVNALELDDSALYLCASNRDLSRNEQFFGPGTRLTVL.

V is TRBV11-3 and J is TRBJ1-6; D remains ambiguous. V was clipped by 0 bases and J by 9 bases, with 9 bases between them. Germline values: CDR1 SGHNT, CDR2 YENEEA. The CDR3 is 14 residues long. The CDR3 spells CASSLEQLVSPLHF. CDR3 DNA sequence: TGTGCCAGCAGCTTAGAACAGCTCGTTTCACCCCTCCACTTT.